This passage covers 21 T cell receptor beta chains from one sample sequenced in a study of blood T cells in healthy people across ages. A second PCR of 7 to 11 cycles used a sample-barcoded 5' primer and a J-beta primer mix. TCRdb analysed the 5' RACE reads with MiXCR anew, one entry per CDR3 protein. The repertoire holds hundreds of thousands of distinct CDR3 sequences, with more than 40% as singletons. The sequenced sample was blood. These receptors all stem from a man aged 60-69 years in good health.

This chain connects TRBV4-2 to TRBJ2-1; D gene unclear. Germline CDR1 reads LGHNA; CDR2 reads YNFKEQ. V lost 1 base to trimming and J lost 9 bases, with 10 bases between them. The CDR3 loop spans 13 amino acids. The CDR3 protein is CASSQVDIPEQFF. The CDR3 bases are TGTGCCAGCAGCCAAGTAGATATTCCTGAGCAGTTCTTC.

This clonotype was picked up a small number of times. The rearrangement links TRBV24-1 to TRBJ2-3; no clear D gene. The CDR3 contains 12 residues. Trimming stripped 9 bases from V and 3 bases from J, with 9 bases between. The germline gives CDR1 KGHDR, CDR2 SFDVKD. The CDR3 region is CATSLGTDTQYF. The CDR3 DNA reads TGTGCCACCTCTCTGGGAACAGATACGCAGTATTTT.

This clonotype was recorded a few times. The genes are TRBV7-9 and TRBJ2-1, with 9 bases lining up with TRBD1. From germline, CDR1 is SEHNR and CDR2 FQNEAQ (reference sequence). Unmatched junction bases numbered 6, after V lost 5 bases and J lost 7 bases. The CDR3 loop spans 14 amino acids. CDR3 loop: CASSHRGRGNEQFF. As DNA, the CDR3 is TGTGCCAGCAGCCACAGGGGGCGCGGTAATGAGCAGTTCTTC.

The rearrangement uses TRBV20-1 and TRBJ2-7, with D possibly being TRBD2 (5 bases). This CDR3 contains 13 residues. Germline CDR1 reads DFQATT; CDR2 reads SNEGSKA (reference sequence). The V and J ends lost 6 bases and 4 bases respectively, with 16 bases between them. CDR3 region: CSASEASPYEQYF. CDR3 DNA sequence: TGCAGTGCCTCGGAGGCTAGCCCGTACGAGCAGTACTTC.

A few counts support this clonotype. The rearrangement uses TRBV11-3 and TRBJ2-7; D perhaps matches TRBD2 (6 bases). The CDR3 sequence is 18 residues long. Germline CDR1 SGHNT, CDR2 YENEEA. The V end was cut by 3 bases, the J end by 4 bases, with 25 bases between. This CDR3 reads CASSLRLRDSSLEYEQYF. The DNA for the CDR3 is TGTGCCAGCAGCTTGAGGCTCCGGGACTCCTCCCTGGAATACGAGCAGTACTTC.

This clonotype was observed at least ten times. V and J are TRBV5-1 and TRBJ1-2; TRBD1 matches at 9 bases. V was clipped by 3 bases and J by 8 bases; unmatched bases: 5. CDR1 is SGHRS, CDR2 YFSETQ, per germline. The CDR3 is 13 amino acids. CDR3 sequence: CASSSWTGAGYTF. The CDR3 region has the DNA TGCGCCAGCAGCTCCTGGACAGGGGCCGGCTACACCTTC.

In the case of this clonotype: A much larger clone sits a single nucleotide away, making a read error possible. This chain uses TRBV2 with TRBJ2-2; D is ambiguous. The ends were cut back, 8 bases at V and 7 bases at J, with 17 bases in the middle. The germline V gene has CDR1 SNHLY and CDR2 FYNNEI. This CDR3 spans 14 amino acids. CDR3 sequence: CASESGKVIGELFF. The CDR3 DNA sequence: TGTGCCAGCGAGTCAGGAAAGGTTATCGGGGAGCTGTTTTTT.

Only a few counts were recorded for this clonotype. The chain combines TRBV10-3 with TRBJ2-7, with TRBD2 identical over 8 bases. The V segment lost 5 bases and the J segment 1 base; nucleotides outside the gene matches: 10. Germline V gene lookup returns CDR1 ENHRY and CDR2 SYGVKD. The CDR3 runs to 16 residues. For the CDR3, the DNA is TGTGCCATCAGTTGGGGAGAAGCGGGGGATTCCTACGAGCAGTACTTC. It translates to CAISWGEAGDSYEQYF.

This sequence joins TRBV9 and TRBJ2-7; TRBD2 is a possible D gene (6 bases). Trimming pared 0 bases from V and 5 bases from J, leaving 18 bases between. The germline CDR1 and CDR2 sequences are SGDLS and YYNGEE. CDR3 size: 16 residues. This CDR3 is CASSVELLARLDEQYF. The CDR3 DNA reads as TGTGCCAGCAGCGTAGAATTACTAGCCAGGCTCGACGAGCAGTACTTC.

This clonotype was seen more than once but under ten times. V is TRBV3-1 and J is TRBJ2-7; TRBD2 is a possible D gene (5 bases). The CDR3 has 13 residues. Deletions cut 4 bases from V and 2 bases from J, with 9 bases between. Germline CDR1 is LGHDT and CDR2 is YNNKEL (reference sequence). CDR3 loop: CASSPDGAYEQYF. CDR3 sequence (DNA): TGTGCCAGCAGCCCGGACGGGGCCTACGAGCAGTACTTC.

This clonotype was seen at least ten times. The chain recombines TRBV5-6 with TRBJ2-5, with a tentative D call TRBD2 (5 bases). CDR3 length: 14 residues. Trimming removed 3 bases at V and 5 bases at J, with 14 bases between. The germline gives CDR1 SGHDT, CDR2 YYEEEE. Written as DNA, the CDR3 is TGTGCCAGCAGCTCGAGGACTCAAGGGGAGACCCAGTACTTC. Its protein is CASSSRTQGETQYF.

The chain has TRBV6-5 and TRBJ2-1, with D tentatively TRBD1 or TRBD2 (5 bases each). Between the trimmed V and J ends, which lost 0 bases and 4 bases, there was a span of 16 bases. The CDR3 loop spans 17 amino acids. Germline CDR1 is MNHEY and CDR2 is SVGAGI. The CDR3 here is CASSYSPGSIAYNEQFF. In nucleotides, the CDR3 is TGTGCCAGCAGTTACTCGCCAGGGAGCATCGCGTACAATGAGCAGTTCTTC.

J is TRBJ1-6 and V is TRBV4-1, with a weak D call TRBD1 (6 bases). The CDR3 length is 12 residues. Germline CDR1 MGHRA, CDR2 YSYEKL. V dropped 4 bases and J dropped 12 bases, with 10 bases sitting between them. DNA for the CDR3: TGCGCCAGCAGCCCCCGGGGACAACCCCTCCACTTT. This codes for CASSPRGQPLHF.

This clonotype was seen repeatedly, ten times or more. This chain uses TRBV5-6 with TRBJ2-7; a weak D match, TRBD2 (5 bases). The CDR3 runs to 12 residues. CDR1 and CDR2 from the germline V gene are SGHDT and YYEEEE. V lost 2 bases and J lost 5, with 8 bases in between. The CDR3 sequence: CASSLVGDEQYF. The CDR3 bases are TGTGCCAGCAGCTTAGTGGGAGACGAGCAGTACTTC.

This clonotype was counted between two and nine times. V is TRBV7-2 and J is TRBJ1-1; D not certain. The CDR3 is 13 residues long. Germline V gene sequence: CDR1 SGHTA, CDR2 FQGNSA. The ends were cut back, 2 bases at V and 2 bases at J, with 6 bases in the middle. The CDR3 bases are TGTGCCAGCAGCTTACCCCCAAACACTGAAGCTTTCTTT. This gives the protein CASSLPPNTEAFF.

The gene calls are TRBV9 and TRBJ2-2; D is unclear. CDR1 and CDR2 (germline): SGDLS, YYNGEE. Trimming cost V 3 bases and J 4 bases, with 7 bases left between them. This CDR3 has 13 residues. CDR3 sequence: CASSARPTGELFF. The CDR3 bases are TGTGCCAGCAGCGCCAGACCCACCGGGGAGCTGTTTTTT.

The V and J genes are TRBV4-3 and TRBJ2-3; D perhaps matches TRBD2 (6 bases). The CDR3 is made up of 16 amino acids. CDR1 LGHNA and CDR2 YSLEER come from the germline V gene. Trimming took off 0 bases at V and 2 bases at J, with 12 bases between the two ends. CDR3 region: CASSQEPRGNTDTQYF. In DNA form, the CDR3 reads TGCGCCAGCAGCCAAGAGCCGCGGGGTAACACAGATACGCAGTATTTT.

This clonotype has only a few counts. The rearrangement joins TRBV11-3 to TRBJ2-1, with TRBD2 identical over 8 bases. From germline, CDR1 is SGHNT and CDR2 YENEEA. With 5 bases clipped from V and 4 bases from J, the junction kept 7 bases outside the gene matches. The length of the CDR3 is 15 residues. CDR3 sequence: CASSRSGGGYNEQFF. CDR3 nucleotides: TGTGCCAGCAGCCGGAGCGGGGGAGGGTACAATGAGCAGTTCTTC.

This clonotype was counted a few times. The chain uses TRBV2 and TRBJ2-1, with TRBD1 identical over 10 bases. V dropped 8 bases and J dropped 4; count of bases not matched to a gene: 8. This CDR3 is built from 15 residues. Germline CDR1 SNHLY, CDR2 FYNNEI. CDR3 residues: CASQFRDRGYNEQFF. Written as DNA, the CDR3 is TGTGCCAGCCAGTTCCGGGACAGGGGTTACAATGAGCAGTTCTTC.

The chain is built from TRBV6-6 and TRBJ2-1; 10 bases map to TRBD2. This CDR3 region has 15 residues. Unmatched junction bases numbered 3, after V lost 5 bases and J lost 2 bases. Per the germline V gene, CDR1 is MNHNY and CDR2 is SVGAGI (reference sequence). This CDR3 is CASSPSGRTYNEQFF. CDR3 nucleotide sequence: TGTGCCAGCAGTCCTAGCGGGAGAACCTACAATGAGCAGTTCTTC.

The CDR3 loop reads CASSPVSENGYTF. The CDR3 coding sequence is TGTGCCAGCTCACCGGTCAGCGAGAATGGCTACACCTTC. The V call is TRBV18, the J call TRBJ1-2; D unclear. Trimming removed 3 bases at V and 6 bases at J, with 11 bases between. The V gene's germline CDR1 is KGHSH and CDR2 LQKENI. The CDR3 totals 13 residues.